The 16 T cell receptor beta chains reported below all come from one sample, sequenced in a study of cytomegalovirus exposure and HLA in healthy donors. PCR involved 60 Vbeta and 13 Jbeta primers. Sequencing used immunoSEQ multiplex PCR; TCRdb keeps in-frame clones, though not all of them. This sample carries more than 130,000 clones, about 78% of them seen once, and the ten largest clones take over 2.5%. The specimen sequenced was PBMCs. The receptors derive from a male donor in good health and CMV-seronegative.

This chain connects TRBV4-2 to TRBJ1-1, with D tentatively TRBD1 (6 bases). The V and J ends lost 1 base and 1 base respectively, with 19 bases between them. Germline V gene lookup returns CDR1 LGHNA and CDR2 YNFKEQ. The CDR3 covers 18 residues. In DNA, the CDR3 is TGTGCCAGCAGCCAAGCGTCTTTTCTGGGGGCAAGGAACACTGAAGCTTTCTTT. Amino acid sequence: CASSQASFLGARNTEAFF.

V is TRBV30 and J is TRBJ1-6, with D possibly being TRBD1 (5 bases). V lost 2 bases to trimming and J lost 6 bases, with 11 bases between them. The CDR3 covers 14 residues. CDR1 is GTSNPN, CDR2 SVGIG, per germline (reference sequence). CDR3: CAWSHLGGNSPLHF. The CDR3 nucleotides read TGTGCCTGGAGTCACTTGGGGGGTAATTCACCCCTCCACTTT. Full variable domain (outside the CDR3, taken from reference TRBV30 and TRBJ1-6): SQTIHQWPATLVQPVGSPLSLECTVEGTSNPNLYWYRQAAGRGLQLLFYSVGIGQISSEVPQNLSASRPQDRQFILSSKKLLLSDSGFYLCAWSHLGGNSPLHFGNGTRLTVT.

A remark on this clone: Other DNA sequences in this specimen translate into the identical CDR3. This sequence joins TRBV29-1 and TRBJ2-1, with 7 bases aligning to TRBD1. This CDR3 region has 18 residues. CDR1 is SQVTM and CDR2 is ANQGSEA in the germline V gene. Losses at the gene ends were 2 bases for V and 0 bases for J; bases not matched to a gene: 13. The CDR3 spells CSVERGTASPSSYNEQFF. The CDR3 DNA is TGCAGCGTTGAAAGGGGGACAGCCTCTCCGAGCTCCTACAATGAGCAGTTCTTC.

This clone was seen a handful of times. The V call is TRBV19, the J call TRBJ1-5, with D perhaps TRBD1 (5 bases). Between the trimmed V and J ends, which lost 5 bases and 0 bases, there was a span of 11 bases. Germline values: CDR1 LNHDA, CDR2 SQIVND (reference sequence). The CDR3 totals 15 residues. CDR3 in amino acids: CASSWTLYSNQPQHF. CDR3 DNA: TGTGCCAGTAGTTGGACACTTTATAGCAATCAGCCCCAGCATTTT.

A remark on this clone: One end of the junction is discordant with germline, which a read error may explain. The chain has TRBV7-7 and TRBJ2-1; 10 nucleotides match TRBD2. The CDR3 consists of 15 residues. CDR1 and CDR2 from the germline V gene are SSHAT and FNYEAQ (reference sequence). CDR3 in DNA: TGTGCTAGCAGCCTCTTAGCGGGAGGAATGGATGAGCAGTTCTTC. Translation gives CASSLLAGGMDEQFF.

The V gene is TRBV5-1, the J gene TRBJ2-3; the match to TRBD2 covers 9 bases. Germline V gene lookup returns CDR1 SGHRS and CDR2 YFSETQ. V shed 1 base, J shed 5 bases, and the junction held 5 bases outside the gene matches. The CDR3 has 15 residues. In nucleotides, the CDR3 is TGCGCCAGCAGCTTGCTAGCGGGGTTCGGAGATACGCAGTATTTT. This encodes CASSLLAGFGDTQYF.

This chain joins TRBV19 and TRBJ1-3; D is uncertain. The ends were cut back, 3 bases at V and 0 bases at J, with 9 bases in the middle. Germline CDR1 is LNHDA and CDR2 is SQIVND (reference sequence). The length of the CDR3 is 15 residues. The CDR3 region is CASSITENSGNTIYF. CDR3 in DNA: TGTGCCAGTAGTATCACGGAGAACTCTGGAAACACCATATATTTT. The whole variable domain, filled in from reference TRBV19 and TRBJ1-3, reads DGGITQSPKYLFRKEGQNVTLSCEQNLNHDAMYWYRQDPGQGLRLIYYSQIVNDFQKGDIAEGYSVSREKKESFPLTVTSAQKNPTAFYLCASSITENSGNTIYFGEGSWLTVV.

The chain has TRBV14 and TRBJ1-3; TRBD1 might be the D (5 bases). Germline assignment: CDR1 SGHDN and CDR2 FVKESK. V gave up 4 bases and J gave up 4 bases, with 11 bases separating them. This CDR3 is built from 14 residues. CDR3 region: CASSRLQGGNTIYF. DNA for the CDR3: TGTGCCAGCAGCCGACTCCAGGGCGGAAACACCATATATTTT.

V usage is TRBV4-2 and J usage is TRBJ1-5; 7 bases line up with TRBD1. V gave up 0 bases and J gave up 6 bases; unmatched junction bases: 5. CDR1 and CDR2 (germline): LGHNA, YNFKEQ. The CDR3 totals 15 residues. The CDR3 spells CASSQDVRQGQPQHF. Here the CDR3 DNA reads TGTGCCAGCAGCCAAGATGTCCGACAGGGTCAGCCCCAGCATTTT.

This clone was counted a few times. The V and J genes are TRBV5-5 and TRBJ2-5; 9 positions match TRBD2. Germline-derived CDR1 and CDR2 are SGHKS and YYEKEE (reference sequence). CDR3 length: 13 amino acids. The J segment lost 5 bases and the V segment lost 6 bases, leaving 5 bases of the junction unmatched. The CDR3 sequence: CASIVAGEETQYF. The CDR3 DNA is TGTGCCAGCATCGTAGCGGGGGAGGAGACCCAGTACTTC. The whole variable domain, filled in from reference TRBV5-5 and TRBJ2-5, reads DAGVTQSPTHLIKTRGQQVTLRCSPISGHKSVSWYQQVLGQGPQFIFQYYEKEERGRGNFPDRFSARQFPNYSSELNVNALLLGDSALYLCASIVAGEETQYFGPGTRLLVL.

Only a few counts were recorded for this clone. The chain is built from TRBV4-1 and TRBJ2-7, with D perhaps TRBD2 (7 bases). Trimming took off 3 bases at V and 7 bases at J, with 16 bases between the two ends. Per the germline V gene, CDR1 is MGHRA and CDR2 is YSYEKL. The CDR3 runs to 14 residues. In DNA form, the CDR3 reads TGCGCCAGCAGCCAGATTCAGGGGAGGGGGGAGCAGTACTTC. It yields the protein CASSQIQGRGEQYF.

The chain has TRBV18 and TRBJ1-1; weak D call: TRBD1 (5 bases). This CDR3 is 19 amino acids long. Germline V gives CDR1 KGHSH, CDR2 LQKENI. V dropped 3 bases and J dropped 0 bases, with 23 bases sitting between them. CDR3 protein: CASSPPRQLGPFLNTEAFF. DNA for the CDR3: TGTGCCAGCTCACCCCCTAGACAGCTCGGGCCCTTCTTGAACACTGAAGCTTTCTTT.

The chain has TRBV5-4 and TRBJ2-7; possible D gene TRBD2, 6 bases. Germline V lookup: CDR1 SGHNT, CDR2 YYREEE (reference sequence). Trimming left V 3 bases short and J 1 base short, with 17 bases between. The CDR3 has 16 amino acids. The CDR3 loop reads CASSSRSGLSSYEQYF. For the CDR3, the DNA is TGTGCCAGCAGCTCACGGTCGGGACTCTCTTCCTACGAGCAGTACTTC.

V and J are TRBV4-3 and TRBJ2-1; D unclear. The CDR3 runs to 11 residues. The ends were cut back, 8 bases at V and 8 bases at J, with 10 bases in the middle. Germline assignment: CDR1 LGHNA and CDR2 YSLEER. The CDR3 DNA sequence: TGCGCCAGCTCCCGACTGGATGAGCAGTTCTTC. This encodes CASSRLDEQFF.

The chain uses TRBV9 and TRBJ2-7, with 7 bases that match TRBD2. Germline trimming cut 0 bases from V and 7 bases from J; bases unmatched to any gene: 4. Germline CDR1 reads SGDLS; CDR2 reads YYNGEE. This CDR3 is built from 13 residues. The CDR3 is CASSVAEGGEQYF. The DNA for the CDR3 is TGTGCCAGCAGCGTAGCGGAGGGAGGGGAGCAGTACTTC.

This clone was observed a handful of times. The rearrangement links TRBV4-1 to TRBJ1-3; maybe TRBD1 (5 bases). The CDR3 runs to 15 residues. V shed 3 bases and J shed 1 base, with 10 bases lying between them. CDR1 MGHRA and CDR2 YSYEKL come from the germline V gene. The CDR3: CASSQTELSGNTIYF. The CDR3 DNA follows: TGCGCCAGCAGCCAGACAGAGCTTTCTGGAAACACCATATATTTT.